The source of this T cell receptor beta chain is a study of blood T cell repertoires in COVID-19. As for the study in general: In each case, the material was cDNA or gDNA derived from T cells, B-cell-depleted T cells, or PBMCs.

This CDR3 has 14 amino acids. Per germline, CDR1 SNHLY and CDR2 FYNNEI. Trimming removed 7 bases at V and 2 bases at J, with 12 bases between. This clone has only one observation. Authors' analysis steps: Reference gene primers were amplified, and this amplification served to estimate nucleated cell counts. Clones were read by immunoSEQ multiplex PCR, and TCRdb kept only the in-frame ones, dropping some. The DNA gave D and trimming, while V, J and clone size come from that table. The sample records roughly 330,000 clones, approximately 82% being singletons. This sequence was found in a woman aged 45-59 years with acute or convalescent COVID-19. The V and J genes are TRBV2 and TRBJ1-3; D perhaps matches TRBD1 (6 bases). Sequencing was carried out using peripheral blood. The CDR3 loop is CASNHRTAGNTIYF. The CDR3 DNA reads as TGTGCCAGCAACCATCGGACAGCTGGAAACACCATATATTTT.